One T cell receptor beta chain is described in this entry. No antigen is known for it. The sample originates from a study of T cell responses to AZD1222 COVID-19 vaccine. Whole-study findings and limits: Clonal diversity was possibly underestimated, and the donors were mostly white British, with more females.

This CDR3 is 15 amino acids long. The V segment lost 5 bases and the J segment 5 bases; nucleotides outside the gene matches: 7. Germline CDR1 reads SGHNT; CDR2 reads YENEEA. Profiled with immunoSEQ multiplex PCR; TCRdb holds only in-frame clones, not every one. The top ten clones hold 3.3% of a sample with roughly 100,000 clones, about nine tenths of them seen once. The sequenced sample was peripheral blood, obtained 28 days after the second dose of the MenACWY control vaccine. This TCR derives from an adult who received the MenACWY meningococcal vaccine as a control. This chain links TRBV11-3 with TRBJ1-1; the match to TRBD1 covers 11 bases. The CDR3 sequence: CASSRGQGAVTEAFF. In DNA, the CDR3 is TGTGCCAGCAGCCGCGGACAGGGGGCAGTAACTGAAGCTTTCTTT.